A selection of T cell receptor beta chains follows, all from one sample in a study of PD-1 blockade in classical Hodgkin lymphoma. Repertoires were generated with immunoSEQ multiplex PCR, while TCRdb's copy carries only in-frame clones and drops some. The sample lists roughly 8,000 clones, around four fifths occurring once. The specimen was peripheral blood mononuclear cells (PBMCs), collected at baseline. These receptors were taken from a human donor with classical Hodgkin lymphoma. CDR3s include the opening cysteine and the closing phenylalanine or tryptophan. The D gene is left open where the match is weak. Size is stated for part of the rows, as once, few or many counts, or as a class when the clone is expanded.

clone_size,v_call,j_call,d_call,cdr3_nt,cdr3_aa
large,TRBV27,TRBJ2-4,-,TGTGCCAGCAGCTCAGGGATGGCCAAAAACATTCAGTACTTC,CASSSGMAKNIQYF
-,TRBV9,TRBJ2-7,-,TGTGCCAGCAGCGTAGTGGACACGGGCATCGAGCAGTACTTC,CASSVVDTGIEQYF
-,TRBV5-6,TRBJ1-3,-,TGTGCCAGCAGCTGGGGGACGAACTCTGGAAACACCATATATTTT,CASSWGTNSGNTIYF
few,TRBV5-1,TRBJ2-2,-,TGCGCCAGCGGCGGGCCTAGGGAGACCGGGGAGCTGTTTTTT,CASGGPRETGELFF
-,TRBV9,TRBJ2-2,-,TGTGCCAGCAGCGTAGAGCCGGGCACCGGGGAGCTGTTTTTT,CASSVEPGTGELFF
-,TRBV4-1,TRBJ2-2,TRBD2,TGCGCCAGCAGCCAAGGGCGCACGGGAGGGCCCGCCGGGGAGCTGTTTTTT,CASSQGRTGGPAGELFF
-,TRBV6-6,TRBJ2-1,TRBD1,TGTGCCAGCAGTAACGGTAGGGGGACAGGGTACAATGAGCAGTTCTTC,CASSNGRGTGYNEQFF
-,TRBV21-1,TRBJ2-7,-,TGTGCCAGCAGCCCCCCCCGGGACAGACCCACCCACGAGCAGTACTTC,CASSPPRDRPTHEQYF
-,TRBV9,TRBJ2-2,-,TGTGCCAGCAGCGCATGGGACGTAACGAACACCGGGGAGCTGTTTTTT,CASSAWDVTNTGELFF
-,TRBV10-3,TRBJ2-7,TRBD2,TGTGCCATCAGTGAGTCATGGGGGGGGTACGAGCAGTACTTC,CAISESWGGYEQYF
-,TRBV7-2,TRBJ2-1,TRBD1,TGTGCCAGCAGGACAGGGGGCTACAATGAGCAGTTCTTC,CASRTGGYNEQFF
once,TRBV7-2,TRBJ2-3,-,TGTGCCAGCAGCGAACGGGGCGGGGTAGGCACAGATACGCAGTATTTT,CASSERGGVGTDTQYF
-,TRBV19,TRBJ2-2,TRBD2,TGTGCCAGTAGAAGCGGGAGGGCTGGAACCGGGGAGCTGTTTTTT,CASRSGRAGTGELFF
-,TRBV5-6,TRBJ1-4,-,TGTGCCAGCAGCTTGATTAGCCCCAATAATGAAAAACTGTTTTTT,CASSLISPNNEKLFF
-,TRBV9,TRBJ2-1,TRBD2,TGTGCCAGCAGCGTAGTAGGGAGCGGGAATTCCTACAATGAGCAGTTCTTC,CASSVVGSGNSYNEQFF
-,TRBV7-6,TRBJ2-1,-,TGTGCCAGCAGCCCCTCGGTAGGATCTACCTACAATGAGCAGTTCTTC,CASSPSVGSTYNEQFF
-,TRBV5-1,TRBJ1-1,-,TGCGCCAGCAGCTTGGCAGCAGGGATGAACACTGAAGCTTTCTTT,CASSLAAGMNTEAFF
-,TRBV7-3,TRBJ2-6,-,TGTGCCAGCAGCTCCACCGTCCTCTCCGGGGCCAACGTCCTGACTTTC,CASSSTVLSGANVLTF
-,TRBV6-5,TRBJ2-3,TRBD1,TGTGCCAGCAGTAATGGACAGGGGGCTGGAGCGCAGTATTTT,CASSNGQGAGAQYF
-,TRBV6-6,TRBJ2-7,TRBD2,TGTGCCAGCAGTTACTCGGCTAGCGGGAGTTACGAGCAGTACTTC,CASSYSASGSYEQYF
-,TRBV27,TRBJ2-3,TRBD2,TGTGCCACCCGACTAGCGGGAGGCACAGATACGCAGTATTTT,CATRLAGGTDTQYF
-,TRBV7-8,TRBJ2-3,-,TGTGCCAGCAGCCCAAACCGGGGCTCCTTCCCAGATACGCAGTATTTT,CASSPNRGSFPDTQYF
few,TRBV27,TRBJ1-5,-,TGTGCCATAACGGGGGGAATGGGCAATCAGCCCCAGCATTTT,CAITGGMGNQPQHF
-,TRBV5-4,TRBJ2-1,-,TGTGCCAGCAGCTTAGCGAATGAGCAGTTCTTC,CASSLANEQFF
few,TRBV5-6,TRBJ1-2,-,TGTGCCAGCTTAGTCGGGGGGATCTATGGCTACACCTTC,CASLVGGIYGYTF
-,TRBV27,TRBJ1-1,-,TGTGCCAGCAGTCTCTGGGGGGGGACTGACTCTGAAGCTTTCTTT,CASSLWGGTDSEAFF
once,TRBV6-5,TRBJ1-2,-,TGTGCCAGCAGTTACTCTGGCGGCAACTATGGCTACACCTTC,CASSYSGGNYGYTF
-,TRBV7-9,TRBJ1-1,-,TGTGCCAGCAGCTTAGCCAATGGAGTGGGCGGATTCGGAGCTTTCTTT,CASSLANGVGGFGAFF
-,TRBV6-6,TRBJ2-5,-,TGTGCCAGCAGTTACGATCGGCCCGGAGACCAGTACTTC,CASSYDRPGDQYF
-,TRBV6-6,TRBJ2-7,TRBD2,TGTGCCAGCAGTTTAAAGCTCGGGACTAGGCTCTACGAGCAGTACTTC,CASSLKLGTRLYEQYF
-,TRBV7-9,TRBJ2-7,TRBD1,TGTGCCAGCAGCCCGGTGCGACAGGGCCACTACGAGCAGTACTTC,CASSPVRQGHYEQYF
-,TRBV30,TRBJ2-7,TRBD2,TGTGCCTGGAGTAAGACTAGCGGCCCCTACGAGCAGTACTTC,CAWSKTSGPYEQYF
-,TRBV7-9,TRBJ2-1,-,TGTGCCAGCAGCTTACTCCAGGGAACTCACAATGAGCAGTTCTTC,CASSLLQGTHNEQFF
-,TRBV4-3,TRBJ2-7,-,TGCGCCAGCAGCCAAGATTATCGGTACAGATCCTACGAGCAGTACTTC,CASSQDYRYRSYEQYF
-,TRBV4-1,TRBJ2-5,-,TGCGCCAGCAGCCAAGACTGGGGGCGAGAGACCCAGTACTTC,CASSQDWGRETQYF
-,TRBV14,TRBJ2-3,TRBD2,TGTGCCAGCAGCGAAGATCGGTCCCTAGCGGGACCAAGGGTAGATACGCAGTATTTT,CASSEDRSLAGPRVDTQYF
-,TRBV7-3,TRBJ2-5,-,TGTGCCAGCAGCTTATCAGGGGAGACCCAGTACTTC,CASSLSGETQYF
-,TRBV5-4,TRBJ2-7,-,TGTGCCAGCAGCCCAGGGGGTAGCGGGAATTACGAGCAGTACTTC,CASSPGGSGNYEQYF
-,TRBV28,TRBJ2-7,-,TGTGCCAGCATCGGGCAGAATCACTCCTACGAGCAGTACTTC,CASIGQNHSYEQYF
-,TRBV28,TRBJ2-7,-,TGTGCCAGCAACTTTAGAGGGTACGAGCAGTACTTC,CASNFRGYEQYF
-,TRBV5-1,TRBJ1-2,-,TGCGCCAGCAGCTTAGGAGACTATGGCTACACCTTC,CASSLGDYGYTF
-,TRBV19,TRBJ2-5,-,TGTGCCAGTAGTATCCGGGAGACCCAGTACTTC,CASSIRETQYF
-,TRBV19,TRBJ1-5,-,TGTGCCAGTAGTCCCAAATCTCCAGGCTATAGCAATCAGCCCCAGCATTTT,CASSPKSPGYSNQPQHF
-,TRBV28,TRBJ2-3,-,TGTGCCAGCAGTCCCACTTGGGACAATACAGATACGCAGTATTTT,CASSPTWDNTDTQYF
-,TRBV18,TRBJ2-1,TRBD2,TGTGCCAGCTCTCGCGGGACTAGCGGCTACAATGAGCAGTTCTTC,CASSRGTSGYNEQFF
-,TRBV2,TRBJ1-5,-,TGTGCCAGCAAGCTGGGGTACTGGCAGCCCCAGCATTTT,CASKLGYWQPQHF
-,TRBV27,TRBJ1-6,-,TGTGCCAGCAGTTTATCGTTGCGCCAGTCCTATAATTCACCCCTCCACTTT,CASSLSLRQSYNSPLHF
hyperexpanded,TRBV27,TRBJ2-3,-,TGTGCCAGCAGTCCAGACAGCTTCACAGATACGCAGTATTTT,CASSPDSFTDTQYF
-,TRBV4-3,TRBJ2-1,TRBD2,TGCGCCAGTCTTCGGGCTAGCGGCAATGAGCAGTTCTTC,CASLRASGNEQFF
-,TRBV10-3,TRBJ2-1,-,TGTGCCATCAGTTCCCTCCCCCAGAGGGGGACCTCTGCCTACAATGAGCAGTTCTTC,CAISSLPQRGTSAYNEQFF
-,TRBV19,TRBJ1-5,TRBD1,TGTGCCAGTAGGACACAGGGGGCGGGCAATCAGCCCCAGCATTTT,CASRTQGAGNQPQHF
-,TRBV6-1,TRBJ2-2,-,TGTGCCAGCAGTGAAAGGCCGGGTGCCGGGGAGCTGTTTTTT,CASSERPGAGELFF